The sequence of this T cell receptor (beta chain) was determined in a study of identical twins. Regarding the study as a whole: Within cord blood, abundant beta clonotypes carried fewer insertions, but memory repertoires showed no such trend. Invariant MAIT and iNKT cells may have partly biased zero-insertion analyses.

This clonotype was observed a few times. As yet, its antigen is unknown. A template switching step contributed a universal primer site, while unique molecular identifiers were present in the cDNA. From the 5' RACE reads, TCRdb called clonotypes with MiXCR, one entry per CDR3 protein. The repertoire holds 450,000 or so distinct CDR3 sequences, about 14% seen once, with approximately 0.52% in the top ten. V lost 5 bases and J lost 9, with 19 bases in between. CDR1 and CDR2 (germline): SGHTA, FQGNSA. The CDR3 is 14 amino acids. Healthy Caucasians were all of the donors. The sample was also reused in another study, on yellow fever vaccine responses in identical twins.

Sequenced material: CD4+ T cells sorted from blood. The chain couples TRBV7-2 to TRBJ2-5; the D gene could be TRBD1 or TRBD2 (5 bases each). This TCR derives from a woman under 30 in good health. CDR3 bases: TGTGCCAGCAGCCCAAGAGCGGATCAGGGAGCCCAGTACTTC. It translates to CASSPRADQGAQYF.